This entry lists 9 T cell receptor beta chains sequenced from one sample in a study of patients and donors after allogeneic stem cell transplantation. TCRdb passed the RT-PCR reads through MiXCR, listing each CDR3 protein once. The sample contains around 82,000 distinct CDR3 sequences, about 5% of which appear only once. Source material: blood, either unsorted or a sorted T cell fraction (not recorded which). These receptors were collected from a human donor who was either an allogeneic HSCT recipient or a stem cell or donor lymphocyte infusion donor (not recorded which). It is not recorded whose cells these are; they may come from a transplant donor.

This clonotype occurred a few times. V gene TRBV2 combines with J gene TRBJ2-5; 8 nucleotides align to TRBD2. Germline values: CDR1 SNHLY, CDR2 FYNNEI. The ends lost 3 bases at V and 5 bases at J; junction bases unmatched: 8. The CDR3 covers 15 residues. In nucleotides, the CDR3 is TGTGCCAGCAGTGACCAACGGGGGGGGTTGGAGACCCAGTACTTC. It translates to CASSDQRGGLETQYF. Together with reference TRBV2 and TRBJ2-5, the CDR3 gives the full variable domain: EPEVTQTPSHQVTQMGQEVILRCVPISNHLYFYWYRQILGQKVEFLVSFYNNEISEKSEIFDDQFSVERPDGSNFTLKIRSTKLEDSAMYFCASSDQRGGLETQYFGPGTRLLVL.

This clonotype was picked up many times. The J gene is TRBJ1-5, the V gene TRBV7-2; a weak D match, TRBD1 (5 bases). The CDR3 totals 15 residues. V gave up 6 bases and J gave up 7 bases, with 19 bases separating them. Germline V gene data show CDR1 as SGHTA and CDR2 as FQGNSA. CDR3 coding DNA: TGTGCCAGCAGTCAAGCGGGGGGGGTAGGGCAGCCCCAGCATTTT. Residues: CASSQAGGVGQPQHF.

This clonotype has ten or more counts. The chain uses TRBV7-8 and TRBJ1-3, with D unresolved. With 3 bases removed from V and 2 bases from J, the gap between germline ends came to 8 bases. Germline V gene sequence: CDR1 SGHVS, CDR2 FQNEAQ. The CDR3 is 14 residues long. The CDR3 bases are TGTGCCAGCAGCTTGGGCAGTACTGGAAACACCATATATTTT. Protein sequence: CASSLGSTGNTIYF.

This clonotype was counted between two and nine times. The chain links TRBV2 to TRBJ1-2; 10 bases line up with TRBD1. This CDR3 comprises 14 residues. The ends lost 3 bases at V and 5 bases at J; junction bases unmatched: 3. Germline V CDR1 and CDR2: SNHLY, FYNNEI. CDR3 sequence reads: CASSEGQGRYGYTF. The DNA of the CDR3 is TGTGCCAGCAGTGAGGGACAGGGGCGGTATGGCTACACCTTC.

This clonotype was recorded many times. The V and J genes are TRBV4-1 and TRBJ1-2; 8 bases are shared with TRBD1. This CDR3 region has 16 residues. The V gene end was trimmed by 3 bases and the J gene end by 2 bases; junction bases not matched to a gene: 8. Per germline, CDR1 MGHRA and CDR2 YSYEKL. DNA of the CDR3: TGCGCCAGCAGCCAGCCCTCGGACAGGGTGAACTATGGCTACACCTTC. Amino acid sequence: CASSQPSDRVNYGYTF.

This clonotype has at least ten counts. This sequence joins TRBV12-3 or TRBV12-4 and TRBJ2-1, with 11 bases that match TRBD2. V lost 5 bases, J lost 4 bases, and 7 bases stayed unmatched. CDR3 length: 16 residues. In DNA, the CDR3 is TGTGCCAGCAGTGACCCCGGGACTAGCGGTTACAATGAGCAGTTCTTC. Translation: CASSDPGTSGYNEQFF.

There are many counts of this clonotype. The chain couples TRBV5-1 to TRBJ2-2, with a tentative D call TRBD1 (5 bases). Per germline, CDR1 SGHRS and CDR2 YFSETQ. The length of the CDR3 is 14 residues. Trimming shortened V by 5 bases and J by 1 base, and 9 bases separated the two germline ends. CDR3 sequence reads: CASRETGNTGELFF. The DNA for the CDR3 is TGCGCCAGCAGGGAAACAGGGAACACCGGGGAGCTGTTTTTT.

This clonotype qualifies as medium-sized (0.01 to 0.1%). The chain carries TRBV24-1 and TRBJ2-1; 9 bases line up with TRBD1. V shed 6 bases, J shed 0 bases, and the junction held 5 bases outside the gene matches. The germline V gene has CDR1 KGHDR and CDR2 SFDVKD. The CDR3 is 16 residues long. The CDR3 spells CATSSGQGNSYNEQFF. The CDR3 region has the DNA TGTGCCACCAGTTCAGGACAGGGGAACTCCTACAATGAGCAGTTCTTC.

This clonotype was seen at least ten times. V and J are TRBV20-1 and TRBJ2-3, with 11 bases identical to TRBD2. This CDR3 has 17 amino acids. J gave up 1 base and V 5 bases, and 11 bases lay outside the gene matches. Per the germline V gene, CDR1 is DFQATT and CDR2 is SNEGSKA (reference sequence). The CDR3 DNA is TGCAGTGCTCCGACTAGCGGGGCCCCTCTCCGCACAGATACGCAGTATTTT. Encoded protein: CSAPTSGAPLRTDTQYF.